These 21 T cell receptor beta chains share one sample of origin, sequenced in a study of cytomegalovirus exposure and HLA in healthy donors. The PCR had 60 Vbeta and 13 Jbeta primers. Generated by immunoSEQ multiplex PCR, the TCRdb table keeps only in-frame clones and is missing some. The table shows under 150,000 clones, with 75% to 85% occurring only once. Sequencing input: PBMCs. The source is a woman aged 40 to 49 in good health and CMV-seropositive.

This chain uses TRBV7-9 with TRBJ2-3; 10 bases agree with TRBD2. The junction had 8 bases not matched to a gene; V was cut back by 1 base and J by 4 bases. Germline CDR1 reads SEHNR; CDR2 reads FQNEAQ (reference sequence). The CDR3 covers 17 residues. The CDR3 region is CASSLGRTSGVPDTQYF. The CDR3 nucleotides are TGTGCCAGCAGCTTAGGCCGGACTAGCGGAGTACCAGATACGCAGTATTTT.

In its sample, this clone was seen once. V and J are TRBV27 and TRBJ2-7; a weak D match, TRBD2 (6 bases). This CDR3 contains 15 residues. In germline, CDR1 is MNHEY, CDR2 SMNVEV (reference sequence). V was clipped by 3 bases and J by 7 bases, with 19 bases between them. CDR3 nucleotides: TGTGCCAGCAGTTTGGGGACGGTTGTCCGGGAGGAGCAGTACTTC. Its translation: CASSLGTVVREEQYF.

Turning to this clone: An end of the junction does not agree with germline; a read error may underlie this. The CDR3 spells CASSATGLAGKEAQYF. CDR3 DNA sequence: TGTGCTAGCAGCGCAACGGGACTAGCGGGAAAAGAGGCCCAGTACTTC. V is TRBV7-7 and J is TRBJ2-5; 13 bases align to TRBD2. The length of the CDR3 is 16 residues. The germline V gene has CDR1 SSHAT and CDR2 FNYEAQ (reference sequence).

This sequence joins TRBV7-9 and TRBJ2-7; 8 bases fit TRBD1. Germline V gene lookup returns CDR1 SEHNR and CDR2 FQNEAQ (reference sequence). V was pared by 5 bases and J by 4 bases, with 1 base of the junction left unmatched. This CDR3 is 12 amino acids long. The CDR3 loop is CASSTGGYEQYF. In DNA, the CDR3 is TGTGCCAGCAGCACAGGGGGGTACGAGCAGTACTTC.

V usage is TRBV19 and J usage is TRBJ2-3, with 7 bases matching TRBD2. Germline V CDR1 and CDR2: LNHDA, SQIVND (reference sequence). J gave up 6 bases and V 3 bases, and 3 bases lay outside the gene matches. The CDR3 extends over 13 amino acids. The CDR3 spells CASSMTSLDTQYF. CDR3 sequence (DNA): TGTGCCAGTAGTATGACTAGCCTCGATACGCAGTATTTT.

The chain couples TRBV18 to TRBJ2-7, with D possibly being TRBD2 (6 bases). The CDR3 extends over 14 amino acids. V was trimmed by 0 bases and J by 2 bases, leaving 8 bases between them. Per the germline V gene, CDR1 is KGHSH and CDR2 is LQKENI. The CDR3: CASSPPGTPYEQYF. The CDR3 coding sequence is TGTGCCAGCTCACCACCCGGGACTCCCTACGAGCAGTACTTC.

The J gene is TRBJ1-2, the V gene TRBV7-8; TRBD1 matches 8 bases. V lost 6 bases, J lost 3 bases, and 6 bases stayed unmatched. The CDR3 is 14 residues long. Germline CDR1 is SGHVS and CDR2 is FQNEAQ. The CDR3 is CASSAGGGDYGYTF. CDR3 DNA: TGTGCCAGCAGTGCAGGGGGCGGCGACTATGGCTACACCTTC.

The gene calls are TRBV6-4 and TRBJ2-3, with 10 nucleotides matching TRBD1. The CDR3 runs to 16 residues. Germline V gives CDR1 MRHNA, CDR2 SNTAGT. The V segment lost 3 bases and the J segment 4 bases; nucleotides outside the gene matches: 7. The DNA of the CDR3 is TGTGCCAGCAGTGAGTCGACAGGGGGCGTTGCAGATACGCAGTATTTT. It is translated as CASSESTGGVADTQYF.

This clone was recorded a few times. The chain employs TRBV6-5 and TRBJ1-1, with D unresolved. Deletions cut 8 bases from V and 1 base from J, with 14 bases between. Looked up from germline, CDR1 is MNHEY and CDR2 is SVGAGI. The CDR3 covers 14 residues. This chain's CDR3 is CASCPGIGNTEAFF. The CDR3 nucleotides are TGTGCCAGCTGTCCCGGTATCGGGAACACTGAAGCTTTCTTT.

The chain is built from TRBV9 and TRBJ2-7; 14 positions agree with TRBD2. With 3 bases clipped from V and 4 bases from J, the junction kept 3 bases outside the gene matches. The CDR3 is 15 residues long. Per the germline V gene, CDR1 is SGDLS and CDR2 is YYNGEE. The CDR3 DNA reads as TGTGCCAGCAGCGAGGGACTAGCGGGAGATTACGAGCAGTACTTC. This codes for CASSEGLAGDYEQYF.

The chain has TRBV19 and TRBJ1-1, with a weak D call TRBD1 (5 bases). This CDR3 contains 13 residues. Trimming stripped 9 bases from V and 2 bases from J, with 13 bases between. CDR1 and CDR2 (germline): LNHDA, SQIVND (reference sequence). As DNA, the CDR3 is TGTGCCAGCGGGCAGGGCTACAACACTGAAGCTTTCTTT. This translates into CASGQGYNTEAFF.

The chain carries TRBV5-1 and TRBJ1-1, with D unresolved. V shed 0 bases and J shed 12 bases, with 15 bases lying between them. CDR3 length: 13 amino acids. The germline CDR1 and CDR2 sequences are SGHRS and YFSETQ. DNA of the CDR3: TGCGCCAGCAGCTTGGGAGTTTCGAAGAGGACTTTCTTT. Its translation: CASSLGVSKRTFF.

V gene TRBV15 combines with J gene TRBJ1-3, with 11 bases matching TRBD1. The junction had 7 bases not matched to a gene; V was cut back by 4 bases and J by 2 bases. Germline assignment: CDR1 LNHNV and CDR2 YYDKDF (reference sequence). The CDR3 sequence is 17 residues long. This CDR3 is CATSNPPGQGAGNTIYF. CDR3 DNA sequence: TGTGCCACCAGCAATCCTCCGGGACAGGGGGCTGGAAACACCATATATTTT. The full variable domain, its missing parts supplied by reference TRBV15 and TRBJ1-3, is DAMVIQNPRYQVTQFGKPVTLSCSQTLNHNVMYWYQQKSSQAPKLLFHYYDKDFNNEADTPDNFQSRRPNTSFCFLDIRSPGLGDTAMYLCATSNPPGQGAGNTIYFGEGSWLTVV.

The chain is built from TRBV7-8 and TRBJ1-4; D is ambiguous. This CDR3 has 15 amino acids. The V gene lost 4 bases and the J gene lost 0 bases, with 9 bases spanning the gap. Germline V gene data show CDR1 as SGHVS and CDR2 as FQNEAQ. CDR3 DNA: TGTGCCAGCAGCTCCCTCGCAGCAACTAATGAAAAACTGTTTTTT. Amino acid sequence: CASSSLAATNEKLFF.

The CDR3 loop reads CASSQALAGGSEQFF. The CDR3 nucleotides read TGTGCCAGCAGCCAAGCCCTAGCGGGAGGTAGTGAGCAGTTCTTC. The V gene is TRBV4-2, the J gene TRBJ2-1; 11 bases align to TRBD2. Germline lookup yields CDR1 LGHNA and CDR2 YNFKEQ. This CDR3 is 15 amino acids long. Losses at the gene ends were 1 base for V and 9 bases for J; bases not matched to a gene: 5.

V is TRBV5-1 and J is TRBJ2-3; D not certain. The germline V gene encodes CDR1 SGHRS and CDR2 YFSETQ. There are 12 residues in the CDR3. The V and J ends lost 2 bases and 6 bases respectively, with 7 bases between them. CDR3: CASSFPPDTQYF. CDR3 in DNA: TGCGCCAGCAGCTTTCCTCCCGATACGCAGTATTTT.

The J gene is TRBJ1-2, the V gene TRBV6-6; TRBD1 matches 11 bases. The CDR3 totals 12 residues. Germline CDR1 MNHNY, CDR2 SVGAGI (reference sequence). After removal of 8 bases from V and 8 bases from J, the junction contained 4 bases not matched to a gene. CDR3 nucleotide sequence: TGTGCCAGCGGGACAGGGGGAGGAGGCTACACCTTC. Translating it yields CASGTGGGGYTF.

In this sample, this clone turned up a few times. V is TRBV7-2 and J is TRBJ2-1, with TRBD2 matching 13 bases. The CDR3 spans 18 residues. The germline gives CDR1 SGHTA, CDR2 FQGNSA. V gave up 2 bases and J gave up 3 bases; unmatched junction bases: 7. Written as DNA, the CDR3 is TGTGCCAGCAGCTTATATACTAGCGGGAGGGCCATCTACAATGAGCAGTTCTTC. It is translated as CASSLYTSGRAIYNEQFF.

V is TRBV6-1 and J is TRBJ2-7; 7 positions agree with TRBD2. This CDR3 has 12 amino acids. Germline lookup yields CDR1 MNHNS and CDR2 SASEGT. Trimming removed 6 bases from V and 2 bases from J; junction bases left unmatched: 1. In DNA, the CDR3 is TGTGCCAGCAGGGCGGGGGCCTACGAGCAGTACTTC. This encodes CASRAGAYEQYF.

The V and J genes are TRBV6-6 and TRBJ2-7; 7 bases fit TRBD2. Germline V gene lookup returns CDR1 MNHNY and CDR2 SVGAGI (reference sequence). This CDR3 contains 16 residues. After removal of 4 bases from V and 2 bases from J, the junction contained 11 bases not matched to a gene. The CDR3 DNA reads as TGTGCCAGCAGTTCAATATTAAGCGGGACCGCCTACGAGCAGTACTTC. The encoded protein is CASSSILSGTAYEQYF.

The rearrangement links TRBV4-1 to TRBJ2-7, with 9 bases identical to TRBD1. This CDR3 has 15 amino acids. Germline trimming cut 3 bases from V and 6 bases from J; bases unmatched to any gene: 9. Per germline, CDR1 MGHRA and CDR2 YSYEKL. The CDR3: CASSQPGQGSPEQYF. The DNA for the CDR3 is TGCGCCAGCAGCCAGCCGGGACAGGGAAGCCCCGAGCAGTACTTC.